This entry describes one TCR beta chain. What it recognizes is unknown. These data originate in a study of cytomegalovirus exposure and HLA in healthy donors. These donors counted as nominally healthy when sampled, but unrecorded immune exposures were likely. The study's findings and limits: Later analysis suggested links between common viral pathogens and several top significant clusters. Accurate HLA-A and HLA-B prediction from TCR beta sequences was reported for most subjects. Per a later analysis, HLA-associated TCR beta chains showed more clonal expansion than other, equally common TCR beta chains.

V shed 0 bases, J shed 5 bases, and the junction held 4 bases outside the gene matches. Germline V gene lookup returns CDR1 SGDLS and CDR2 YYNGEE. The CDR3 runs to 15 residues. PCR involved 60 Vbeta and 13 Jbeta primers. Assay: immunoSEQ multiplex PCR; the TCRdb copy retains only in-frame clones and omits some. The top ten hold approximately 10% of the sample, which has under 130,000 clones, 70% seen once. The specimen sequenced was PBMCs. This sequence was found in a man aged 35-49 years in good health and CMV-seropositive. The chain links TRBV9 to TRBJ2-7; TRBD2 matches 11 bases. This CDR3 is CASSVEGLADDEQYF. In nucleotides, the CDR3 is TGTGCCAGCAGCGTAGAGGGACTAGCGGACGACGAGCAGTACTTC.